What follows describes a single T cell receptor (beta chain). Its antigen remains undetermined. Base qualities are not recorded, but no much larger clone differs from it by a single base. The trim is 1 base for V and 7 bases for J, with a gap of 14 bases between the germline ends. The germline V gene gives CDR1 as SGHRS and CDR2 as YFSETQ. The CDR3 sequence holds 15 residues, the cysteine and phenylalanine included. Just the 45-base CDR3 DNA is kept, in frame starting at base 1. This sample was taken from a study of cytomegalovirus exposure and HLA in healthy donors (dated by TCRdb to 2015 to 2018). Context from the whole study: According to an earlier analysis of 587 of the donors, 150 million to 200 million T cells yielded 90 million to 140 million unique TCR beta sequences and 276 Gb of sequence data. An early release that covered several hundred HLA-typed donors contained around 330 gigabases of sequencing data and tens of millions of unique TCR sequences. Of the 398 genotyped donors, approximately 80% fell in the genetic ancestry cluster associated with self-reported Caucasian donors. The study was designed to test whether signatures of past pathogen exposure could be identified by cataloging public T cell receptors. Using immunosequencing, the study profiled T cell repertoires from roughly 650 subjects and related those repertoires to cytomegalovirus serostatus. A separate validation cohort of some 130 different subjects was used in addition to the roughly 700-subject first cohort. The study combined high-throughput TCR immunosequencing, statistical association of individual TCRs with disease status, and machine learning to predict cytomegalovirus infection status. To study patterns of TCR occurrence, a later analysis re-analyzed previously published TCR beta repertoires from around 670 donors and added high-resolution HLA genotyping. Rather than using new phenotypic data, the later analysis identified candidate immune exposures from TCR beta sequences and from how often those sequences occurred across donors. An earlier analysis of 587 of the donors used high-throughput TCR beta sequencing to judge whether each TCR beta V gene segment behaved as functional or pseudogenic. Alongside the repertoire data, information on donor age, sex, ethnicity and CMV serostatus was compiled. A later genetic analysis used genome-wide SNP genotypes for about 65% of the roughly 670 donors, treating that subset as a discovery cohort. All discovery cohort repertoires had been generated on a single sequencing platform. HLA typing covered class I and class II loci at four-digit resolution. The number of typed donors differed by locus: about 620-640 for A, B, C, DRB1 and DQB1; 522 for DQA1; about 600 for DPA1; and 450 to 480 for DPB1. Five DR-DQ haplotypes were treated as single units for association and clustering because of strong linkage in the cohort. Among about 410 genotyped donors of the cohort, an average of around 220,000 unique TCR beta nucleotide sequences was sequenced per donor, of which 15% to 20% were non-productive.

Library preparation used the immunoSEQ multiplex PCR assay. For the multiplex PCR, a mixture combining 60 forward primers for TCR Vbeta segments and 13 reverse primers for TCR Jbeta segments was used. Amplification of the CDR3 region of rearranged TCR beta genes was performed with a multiplex PCR assay on genomic DNA. The Illumina HiSeq System was used to sequence the amplified TCR beta libraries as 87-base-pair reads. Regarding the original processing steps: A later analysis tallied approximately 87 million unique TCR beta chains across the 666 repertoires, and around 12 million of those chains were shared by two or more donors. Raw reads were error-corrected and collapsed into unique sequences with a nearest-neighbor algorithm that merged closely related sequences to remove PCR and sequencing errors. V, D and J gene segments were assigned by aligning CDR3 sequences to IMGT reference sequences. For a sequence to be retained, at least a six-nucleotide match to both a V gene segment and a J gene segment was required. Rearrangements were called productive when the CDR3 lacked stop codons and stayed in frame with V and J; all others were non-productive. CDR3 was defined according to IMGT convention as the region running from the second conserved V-encoded cysteine to the conserved J-encoded phenylalanine. The earlier analysis of about 640 of the donors excluded any sequence lacking an unambiguous match to a single V gene segment. In an earlier analysis of some 590 of the donors, a V segment was called functional when productive rearrangements were above 56.7%, and segregating when the standard deviation between donors exceeded 5%. A statistical classification framework was built for diagnosing cytomegalovirus status from the catalog of TCR beta chain sequences. In a later analysis, TCR nucleotide sequences were compared against IMGT/GENE-DB human TR gene sequences so that V and J genes could be assigned. Using the TCRdist pipeline, a later analysis assigned CDR3 sequences along with most-parsimonious VDJ recombination scenarios. In a later analysis, each TCR beta chain was defined by its CDR3 amino acid sequence together with its V-gene family, and reads lacking a unique V-gene family were excluded. To address suspected cross-contamination and a sequencing artifact, a later analysis removed approximately 600 highly shared, low-generation-probability nucleotide sequences. A later analysis calculated a clonal expansion index for each public chain from normalized within-repertoire ranks of inferred template counts. Generation probabilities in a later analysis came from a VDJ recombination model fitted to out-of-frame rearrangements, and those results were checked against IGoR. In a later analysis, hypergeometric tests were used to score TCR-TCR, TCR-HLA and TCR-CMV co-occurrence, with a repertoire-size bias correction applied to TCR pairs. False discovery rates were estimated in a later analysis by permuting HLA or CMV assignments 20 times. In a later analysis, co-occurring TCRs were grouped using DBSCAN, with TCRdist sequence similarity added in when clustering inside HLA-allele-positive subsets. Co-occurrence clustering excluded repertoires with fewer than 30,000 or more than 120,000 public chains, plus five with anomalous nucleotide sharing. TCRdb mirrors the immuneACCESS table, restricted to in-frame sequences. Some clones are absent from its copies; in checked studies, under half trace to an unresolved V gene, and the reason for the others is unknown. The V and J calls and clone size come from that table; D and trimming were worked out from the DNA. The sample table shows about 160,000 clones, and around 74% are seen once. The ten largest clones capture about 1.5% of the sample.

On the study overall, not on this receptor specifically: Only TCR beta chains were sequenced in this cohort, and the absence of alpha or paired-chain data limited detectable features. In a later analysis, HLA-associated TCR beta chains showed more clonal expansion and lower generation probabilities than non-associated chains that were equally common. Strong co-occurrence of HLA alleles, especially DR and DQ, made assigning TCR associations to individual alleles difficult. Specific HLA alleles were associated with around 18,000 TCR beta sequences at a false discovery rate of 0.05 in a later analysis. Most CMV-associated TCR beta chains appeared to be HLA-restricted in a later analysis, and the HLA associations seemed to be driven largely by CMV exposure. Correlated functional status among segregating V segments might reflect linkage disequilibrium, but an unknown experimental factor could not be ruled out. Several of the top co-occurrence clusters appeared to be linked to parvovirus B19, influenza, CMV and Epstein-Barr virus, according to a later analysis. A cluster of highly shared sequence variants was judged likely to be a technical artifact of the sequencing pipeline. In vitro tests confirmed that a few of the cytomegalovirus-associated TCR beta chains recognize cytomegalovirus antigens. Across donors, most TCR sequences were observed very rarely, whereas some public TCRs were present in many individuals. Sequencing depth was assumed to be roughly uniform across donors in the presence/absence analyses, though that assumption may not hold. A further reported finding was that TCR beta sequences accurately predicted the HLA-A and HLA-B alleles for most subjects in the first cohort. An association between a missense DCLRE1C variant and V-gene and J-gene trimming of TCR beta chains was found in a later genetic analysis and replicated in an independent cohort. The study listed 164 TCR beta chains as associated with cytomegalovirus. Because HLA typing was unavailable for some donors at each locus, only the typed subset was used in association tests. The authors suggested that the approach could potentially be extended to other disease states and immunological phenotypes. In a later analysis, TCR association rates were found to vary across HLA loci, with the most associated TCRs seen for DRB1 alleles and the fewest for HLA-C alleles. Because counts were too low, roughly 17 rarely observed V segments, including chromosome 9 orphons, were left out of the earlier analysis of approximately 500 of the donors. In an earlier analysis of over 550 of the donors, most TCR beta V segments were observed in productive rearrangements about 87% or about 30% of the time, broadly matching IMGT annotations. For the cohort, immune exposure information was limited to CMV serostatus. The classifier was reported to diagnose cytomegalovirus status with high specificity and sensitivity in both the original and validation cohorts. Some IMGT-functional V segments, including TRBV6-2 and TRBV6-3, could not be told apart with the 87-base-pair reads, so those segments were excluded. Compared with the approximately 720-donor mean, donors in an Asian-associated ancestry cluster had fewer N-insertions in productive TCRs, according to a later genetic analysis.

The cohort comprised more than 550 healthy bone marrow donors. At the time of sampling, all cohort members were nominally healthy, though unrecorded immune exposures were likely present. The donor tested CMV seronegative and was one of the 352 seronegative cohort members. Every donor gave a peripheral blood sample, and the peripheral blood mononuclear cells from that sample were used for TCR beta sequencing. Genomic DNA extraction from the blood cell samples was performed with the Qiagen DNeasy Blood Extraction Kit. The sequence was collected from a woman aged 30 to 39 in good health and CMV-seronegative. The rearranged segments are TRBV5-1 and TRBJ2-2; the best D guess is TRBD1, with 5 bases matching. Sequenced: PBMCs. CDR3 region: CASSLQNPQGGELFF. The DNA sequence is as follows: TGCGCCAGCAGCTTGCAGAATCCTCAGGGCGGGGAGCTGTTTTTT.